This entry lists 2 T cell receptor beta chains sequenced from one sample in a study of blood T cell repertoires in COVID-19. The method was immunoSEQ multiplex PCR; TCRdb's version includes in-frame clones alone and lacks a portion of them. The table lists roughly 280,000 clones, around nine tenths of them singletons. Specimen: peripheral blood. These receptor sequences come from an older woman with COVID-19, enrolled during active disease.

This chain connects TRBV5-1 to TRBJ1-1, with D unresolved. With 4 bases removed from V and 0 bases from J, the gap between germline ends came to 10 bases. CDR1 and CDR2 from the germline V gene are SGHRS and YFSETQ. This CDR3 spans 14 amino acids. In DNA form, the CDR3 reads TGCGCCAGCAGCACCCGGGAACTGAACACTGAAGCTTTCTTT. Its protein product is CASSTRELNTEAFF.

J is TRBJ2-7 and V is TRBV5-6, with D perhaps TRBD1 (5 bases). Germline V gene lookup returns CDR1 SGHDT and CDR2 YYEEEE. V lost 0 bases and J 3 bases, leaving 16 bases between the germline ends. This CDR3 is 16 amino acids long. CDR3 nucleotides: TGTGCCAGCAGCTTGGATCCTCTAGGGGCAGGCTACGAGCAGTACTTC. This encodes CASSLDPLGAGYEQYF. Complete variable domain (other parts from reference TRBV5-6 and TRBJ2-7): DAGVTQSPTHLIKTRGQQVTLRCSPKSGHDTVSWYQQALGQGPQFIFQYYEEEERQRGNFPDRFSGHQFPNYSSELNVNALLLGDSALYLCASSLDPLGAGYEQYFGPGTRLTVT.